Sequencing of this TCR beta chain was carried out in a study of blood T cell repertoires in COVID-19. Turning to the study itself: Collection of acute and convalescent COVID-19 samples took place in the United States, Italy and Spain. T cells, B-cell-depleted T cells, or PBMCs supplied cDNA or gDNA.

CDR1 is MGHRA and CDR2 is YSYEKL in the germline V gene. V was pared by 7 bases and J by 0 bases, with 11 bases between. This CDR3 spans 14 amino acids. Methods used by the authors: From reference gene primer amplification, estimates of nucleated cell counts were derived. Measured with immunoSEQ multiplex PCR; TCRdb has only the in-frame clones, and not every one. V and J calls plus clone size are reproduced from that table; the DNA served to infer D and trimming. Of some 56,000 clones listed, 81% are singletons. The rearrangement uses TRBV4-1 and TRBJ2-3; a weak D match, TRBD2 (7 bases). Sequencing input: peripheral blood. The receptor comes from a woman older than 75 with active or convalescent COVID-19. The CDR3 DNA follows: TGCGCCAGCAAGAGGGGGGGTAGCACAGATACGCAGTATTTT. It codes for CASKRGGSTDTQYF.